The TCR beta chain under discussion was sequenced for a study of blood T cell repertoires in COVID-19 (dated by TCRdb to between 2020 and 2021). Context from the whole study: Samples from collaborators originated in the United States, Italy and Spain and spanned both the acute and convalescent phases of COVID-19. The prospective study material was composed of cDNA or gDNA derived from T cells, B-cell-depleted T cells, or PBMCs. The dataset comprised deeply sampled blood TCRbeta repertoires from subjects exposed to, actively infected with, or recovered from COVID-19. The repertoires were released in a freely available public database meant as a resource for research on the immune response to SARS-CoV-2. The samples were drawn from two sources: the first 160 participants of the ongoing ImmuneRACE study, and fewer than 1,500 subjects contributed by 6 global collaborators. Sample metadata almost always included a de-identified subject ID, COVID-19 status, age in years and sex. HLA class I and class II types, where available, came from metadata supplied by the sample provider rather than from assay-based typing.

Relative to germline, V is 2 bases shorter and J is 5 bases shorter, with 10 bases between their ends. Taken from the germline V gene (reference sequence), the CDR1 and CDR2 loops are GTSNPN and SVGIG. From the cysteine through the phenylalanine, the CDR3 covers 13 amino acids. The kept DNA is CDR3 alone, 39 bases in frame from the first base. What the authors observed across the whole study: Clinical and demographic metadata were provided uncurated, with the amount varying by source and participant.

Participants in the prospective study were enrolled through a virtual design, were aged roughly 18 to 100 years, and lived in roughly 25 United States geographic areas. In the prospective study, cohorts were assigned on the basis of participant-reported clinical history obtained from a screening survey and a study questionnaire. For ImmuneRACE Cohort 3, a participant was defined as recovered based on two consecutive negative NP/OP PCR tests, clearance by a healthcare professional, or resolution of symptoms. Each participant in the prospective study had whole blood, serum and a nasopharyngeal or oropharyngeal swab collected by mobile phlebotomists. Over an approximately 2-month period, participants in the prospective study had the option of providing additional blood draws and questionnaires. Prospective study blood samples were shipped either frozen or at room temperature before DNA extraction.

Regarding this clone: The specificity of this receptor is unknown. Per-base qualities were not stored, and no clone one base away is much larger.

The immunoSEQ Assay, a bias-controlled multiplex PCR, was used to amplify TCRbeta CDR3 regions from genomic DNA. As for the original processing: The number of nucleated cells in each sample was estimated by amplification of reference gene primers within the assay. Sequence reads were collapsed and filtered to measure the absolute abundance of every unique TCRbeta CDR3 rearrangement. For each sample, productive Simpson clonality was calculated as the square root of Simpson's diversity index across productive rearrangements. TCRdb took over this immuneACCESS table, retaining in-frame rearrangements with V and J assigned. Such tables are incomplete; in checked studies, under half of the missing clones stem from an unresolved V gene, and the remainder is unexplained. V, J and clone size are those of that table, while D and trimming were read from the DNA. In this sample the table shows approximately 490,000 clones, about nine tenths of which occur a single time. Jointly, the top ten make up about 0.75% of the sample.

Sequencing used PBMCs or T cells enriched from blood (not recorded which). This chain joins TRBV30 to TRBJ1-5; the D gene assignment is ambiguous. The receptor was derived from a young woman who had recovered from COVID-19. Here is the DNA: TGTGCCTGGAGTCTTCAAACTGATCAGCCCCAGCATTTT. This yields the protein CAWSLQTDQPQHF. Full variable domain (CDR3 extended with the reference TRBV30 and TRBJ1-5 proteins): SQTIHQWPATLVQPVGSPLSLECTVEGTSNPNLYWYRQAAGRGLQLLFYSVGIGQISSEVPQNLSASRPQDRQFILSSKKLLLSDSGFYLCAWSLQTDQPQHFGDGTRLSIL.